This T cell receptor beta chain emerged from a study of identical twins. Study-wide points: Cross-sectional statistical analysis, not tracking of the same donors, underpinned the conclusions. Invariant populations such as MAIT and iNKT cells could partly muddle zero-insertion analyses.

Only healthy Caucasians were included as donors. As regards this clonotype: Its antigen is not known.

After template switching added a universal primer site, the resulting cDNA carried unique molecular identifiers. TCRdb redid the calling of the 5' RACE reads with MiXCR, one entry per CDR3 protein. The data show some 570,000 distinct CDR3 sequences, 20% to 25% seen once. This CDR3 comprises 13 residues. V lost 7 bases to trimming and J lost 4 bases, with 11 bases between them. These data also featured in a second study, about yellow fever vaccine responses in identical twins.

V usage is TRBV12-3 or TRBV12-4 and J usage is TRBJ1-5; no firm D call. This sequence was found in a woman between 18 and 29 years old in good health. Sequencing was done on a sample of CD4+ T cells sorted from blood. CDR3: CASTNHRNQPQHF. The DNA for the CDR3 is TGTGCCAGCACCAATCACAGAAATCAGCCCCAGCATTTT.